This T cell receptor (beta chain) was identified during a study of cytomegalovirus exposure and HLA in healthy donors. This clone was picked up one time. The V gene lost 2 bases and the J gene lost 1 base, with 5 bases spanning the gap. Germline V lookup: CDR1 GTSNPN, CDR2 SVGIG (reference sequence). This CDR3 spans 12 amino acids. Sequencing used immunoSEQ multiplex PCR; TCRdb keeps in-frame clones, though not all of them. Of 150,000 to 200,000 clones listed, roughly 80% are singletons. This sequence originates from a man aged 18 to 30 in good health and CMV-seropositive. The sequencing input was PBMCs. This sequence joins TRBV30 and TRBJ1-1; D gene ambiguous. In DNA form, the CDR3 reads TGTGCCTGGAGTTCGCGGAACACTGAAGCTTTCTTT. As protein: CAWSSRNTEAFF.